These 20 T cell receptor beta chains were all obtained from the same sample, sequenced in a study of T cell changes during pregnancy in multiple sclerosis. Profiled with immunoSEQ multiplex PCR; TCRdb holds only in-frame clones, not every one. The sample gives around 110,000 clones, about 89% of which show up once; over 1.5% is in the top ten. The sample here was peripheral blood, taken before pregnancy. The receptor source for this set is a female donor with multiple sclerosis, enrolled in a pregnancy study.

This rearrangement joins TRBV19 to TRBJ2-1; 11 bases map to TRBD2. The CDR3 has 16 residues. V shed 6 bases and J 5 bases; nucleotides not matched to a gene: 9. The germline CDR1 and CDR2 sequences are LNHDA and SQIVND (reference sequence). CDR3 in amino acids: CASSPQLAGGNNEQFF. Here the CDR3 DNA reads TGTGCCAGTAGCCCGCAATTAGCGGGAGGGAACAATGAGCAGTTCTTC.

This chain joins TRBV18 and TRBJ2-2; weak D call: TRBD2 (6 bases). Per germline, CDR1 KGHSH and CDR2 LQKENI. The germline V and J ends were trimmed by 6 bases and 3 bases, with 14 bases remaining between them. This CDR3 region has 15 residues. CDR3 protein: CASSPGTGDTGELFF. DNA for the CDR3: TGTGCCAGCTCTCCCGGGACGGGGGACACCGGGGAGCTGTTTTTT.

The V gene is TRBV6-4, the J gene TRBJ1-3, with unresolved D. This CDR3 comprises 17 residues. The V gene lost 0 bases and the J gene lost 0 bases, with 12 bases spanning the gap. Germline V gene data show CDR1 as MRHNA and CDR2 as SNTAGT. In DNA, the CDR3 is TGTGCCAGCAGTGACTCTTCCCCCGGGTCCTCTGGAAACACCATATATTTT. Translating it yields CASSDSSPGSSGNTIYF.

V and J are TRBV9 and TRBJ1-2; 12 bases line up with TRBD1. The CDR3 extends over 16 amino acids. Germline CDR1 reads SGDLS; CDR2 reads YYNGEE. The trim removed 3 bases at V and 6 bases at J, leaving 9 bases unmatched. The CDR3 here is CASSEGTGGGRNGYTF. CDR3 nucleotide sequence: TGTGCCAGCAGCGAGGGGACAGGGGGCGGACGGAATGGCTACACCTTC.

The rearrangement uses TRBV9 and TRBJ1-2, with D maybe TRBD1 (6 bases). The CDR3 has 13 residues. Trimming took off 4 bases at V and 4 bases at J, with 11 bases between the two ends. The germline gives CDR1 SGDLS, CDR2 YYNGEE. This CDR3 is CASSPTGAYGYTF. The CDR3 DNA follows: TGTGCCAGCAGCCCGACAGGAGCCTATGGCTACACCTTC.

The chain joins TRBV29-1 to TRBJ2-7; D possibly corresponds to TRBD1 (6 bases). This CDR3 has 13 amino acids. V lost 2 bases to trimming and J lost 5 bases, with 13 bases between them. Germline V gene lookup returns CDR1 SQVTM and CDR2 ANQGSEA. The CDR3 is CSVESVGANEQYF. CDR3 coding DNA: TGCAGCGTTGAATCGGTGGGGGCGAACGAGCAGTACTTC.

Note on this clone: Within the sample, other DNA sequences also encode this same CDR3. This chain links TRBV5-6 with TRBJ2-1, with D maybe TRBD2 (6 bases). The germline CDR1 and CDR2 sequences are SGHDT and YYEEEE. Trimming cost V 5 bases and J 3 bases, with 18 bases left between them. The CDR3 contains 16 residues. The CDR3, as DNA: TGTGCCAGCAGTCCCCCCGGGACTCAACGCTACAATGAGCAGTTCTTC. Amino acid sequence: CASSPPGTQRYNEQFF.

The V call is TRBV2, the J call TRBJ1-1, with 10 bases aligning to TRBD1. V lost 7 bases and J lost 4; bases outside the gene matches: 3. The CDR3 has 13 residues. CDR1 and CDR2 from the germline V gene are SNHLY and FYNNEI. The CDR3 DNA reads TGTGCCAGCAAGGGACAGGGGCTCACTGAAGCTTTCTTT. Translation gives CASKGQGLTEAFF.

The CDR3 nucleotides read TGCGCCAGCAGCCCGGGACTCAGGAACACTGAAGCTTTCTTT. Translating gives CASSPGLRNTEAFF. The gene calls are TRBV5-1 and TRBJ1-1; possible D gene TRBD1, 5 bases. CDR3 length: 14 residues. From germline, CDR1 is SGHRS and CDR2 YFSETQ. Deletions cut 4 bases from V and 1 base from J, with 11 bases between.

This clone was seen just once. J is TRBJ1-1 and V is TRBV2, with 10 bases aligning to TRBD1. The CDR3 has 15 residues. Trimming at V came to 6 bases and at J to 4 bases, leaving 8 bases not matched to a gene. CDR1 SNHLY and CDR2 FYNNEI come from the germline V gene. CDR3 amino acids: CASRAGQGQVTEAFF. The CDR3 nucleotides read TGTGCCAGCAGGGCGGGACAGGGGCAGGTCACTGAAGCTTTCTTT.

The DNA of the CDR3 is TGTGCCAGCAGAGTACAGGGGGCGTCTTCACCCCTCCACTTT. Amino acids: CASRVQGASSPLHF. V is TRBV28 and J is TRBJ1-6, with 9 bases identical to TRBD1. This CDR3 has 14 residues. Looked up from germline, CDR1 is MDHEN and CDR2 is SYDVKM. V lost 6 bases to trimming and J lost 9 bases; unmatched junction nucleotides: 6.

J is TRBJ2-3 and V is TRBV18; 9 bases map to TRBD1. J was trimmed by 5 bases and V by 4 bases; bases with no gene match: 7. Germline V gene sequence: CDR1 KGHSH, CDR2 LQKENI. The CDR3 runs to 15 residues. In DNA, the CDR3 is TGTGCCAGCTCACAAGTAGACAGGGGGAGAGATACGCAGTATTTT. Protein product: CASSQVDRGRDTQYF.

CDR3 DNA sequence: TGTGCCAGTAGTATTCGACAGGGAGTGAACACTGAAGCTTTCTTT. Amino acids: CASSIRQGVNTEAFF. The chain combines TRBV19 with TRBJ1-1, with TRBD1 matching over 7 bases. CDR3 length: 15 amino acids. V dropped 3 bases and J dropped 0; count of bases not matched to a gene: 4. CDR1 and CDR2 from the germline V gene are LNHDA and SQIVND (reference sequence). Full variable domain (rest looked up from reference TRBV19 and TRBJ1-1): DGGITQSPKYLFRKEGQNVTLSCEQNLNHDAMYWYRQDPGQGLRLIYYSQIVNDFQKGDIAEGYSVSREKKESFPLTVTSAQKNPTAFYLCASSIRQGVNTEAFFGQGTRLTVV.

The V call is TRBV6-5, the J call TRBJ2-1; 7 bases agree with TRBD2. V gave up 2 bases and J gave up 6 bases; unmatched junction bases: 10. CDR3 size: 16 residues. The germline V gene encodes CDR1 MNHEY and CDR2 SVGAGI. This CDR3 reads CASSYVGLGRVNEQFF. The CDR3 bases are TGTGCCAGCAGTTACGTTGGCCTAGGGAGGGTCAATGAGCAGTTCTTC.

The chain has TRBV14 and TRBJ2-7; TRBD1 matches at 8 bases. CDR1 and CDR2 from the germline V gene are SGHDN and FVKESK. The CDR3 runs 14 residues. With V trimmed by 3 bases and J by 4 bases, 5 bases remained unmatched. CDR3 residues: CASSHWDRTYEQYF. The DNA of the CDR3 is TGTGCCAGCAGCCATTGGGACAGGACATACGAGCAGTACTTC.

This clone was seen a handful of times. The chain carries TRBV19 and TRBJ1-5, with D hard to call. The length of the CDR3 is 14 residues. Trimming pared 3 bases from V and 5 bases from J, leaving 11 bases between. Per the germline V gene, CDR1 is LNHDA and CDR2 is SQIVND (reference sequence). The CDR3 is CASSIRSLDQPQHF. In DNA, the CDR3 is TGTGCCAGTAGTATCAGGTCCCTGGATCAGCCCCAGCATTTT.

This chain uses TRBV4-1 with TRBJ1-3, with TRBD1 matching 12 bases. With 6 bases clipped from V and 3 bases from J, the junction kept 9 bases outside the gene matches. The CDR3 is made up of 17 amino acids. The germline V gene encodes CDR1 MGHRA and CDR2 YSYEKL. The CDR3 loop reads CASRREGTGGGGNTIYF. The CDR3 DNA reads as TGCGCCAGCAGAAGGGAGGGGACAGGGGGCGGTGGAAACACCATATATTTT.

The rearrangement links TRBV13 to TRBJ2-1, with TRBD2 matching 10 bases. V trimming: 1 base; J trimming: 4 bases; junction bases outside the gene matches: 13. This CDR3 is built from 19 residues. CDR1 is PRHDT and CDR2 is FYEKMQ in the germline V gene (reference sequence). The DNA for the CDR3 is TGTGCCAGCAGCTTAGATATGGCCCAGACTAGCGGGCGGTACAATGAGCAGTTCTTC. It is translated as CASSLDMAQTSGRYNEQFF. Together with reference TRBV13 and TRBJ2-1, the CDR3 gives the full variable domain: AAGVIQSPRHLIKEKRETATLKCYPIPRHDTVYWYQQGPGQDPQFLISFYEKMQSDKGSIPDRFSAQQFSDYHSELNMSSLELGDSALYFCASSLDMAQTSGRYNEQFFGPGTRLTVL.

The chain joins TRBV5-4 to TRBJ2-1; 9 bases line up with TRBD2. Unmatched junction bases numbered 12, after V lost 1 base and J lost 7 bases. CDR1 SGHNT and CDR2 YYREEE come from the germline V gene (reference sequence). The CDR3 has 17 amino acids. The CDR3 coding sequence is TGTGCCAGCAGCTTGTTGGGTAAGCGGGGGGCAACGAATGAGCAGTTCTTC. Protein sequence: CASSLLGKRGATNEQFF.

This clone was seen just once. The chain carries TRBV4-3 and TRBJ2-1; tentatively, D is TRBD1 (6 bases). From germline, CDR1 is LGHNA and CDR2 YSLEER. The CDR3 extends over 15 amino acids. V lost 0 bases and J 4 bases, leaving 10 bases between the germline ends. The CDR3 bases are TGCGCCAGCAGCCAAGAGGGCAGGGGATACAATGAGCAGTTCTTC. It yields the protein CASSQEGRGYNEQFF.